The clone carrying this T cell receptor (beta chain) has only a few counts. Sample time point: pre-treatment sample, taken before nivolumab and TIL therapy. The data were taken from a study of TIL therapy for anti-PD-1-resistant metastatic lung cancer. Sequencing used immunoSEQ v3. Some clones are missing from TCRdb's copy, which holds only in-frame ones; the method was immunoSEQ multiplex PCR. The sample holds about 60,000 clones, roughly two thirds seen once. The germline V gene has CDR1 SGHNT and CDR2 YYREEE (reference sequence). V lost 0 bases, J lost 2 bases, and 13 bases lay in between. This CDR3 has 16 residues.

This receptor was taken from a person aged 30 to 80 with non-small cell lung cancer. V is TRBV5-4 and J is TRBJ2-3; no clear D gene. Sequenced here: blood, sampled at baseline. The CDR3 reads CASSLAGLGNTDTQYF. The CDR3 DNA reads TGTGCCAGCAGCTTGGCCGGGCTAGGAAACACAGATACGCAGTATTTT.